A single sample gave rise to the 27 T cell receptor beta chains below, sequenced in a study of shared clonotypes between healthy human individuals. Naive CD8 cells comprised CD45RO-negative, CCR7-positively selected cells, excluding terminally differentiated effector memory CD45RA+ cells. Produced via immunoSEQ multiplex PCR; TCRdb's table is partial and in-frame only. The repertoire holds around 2,000,000 clones, with 85% to 95% as singletons. Sequenced sample: naive CD8+ T cells from PBMCs. The receptor set was obtained from a man younger than 35 in good health. Some clones in this sample may be carry-over from other donors' samples.

V gene TRBV28 combines with J gene TRBJ2-1; 10 bases are shared with TRBD1. J was trimmed by 3 bases and V by 6 bases; bases with no gene match: 5. CDR1 MDHEN and CDR2 SYDVKM come from the germline V gene. CDR3 length equals 15 residues. The CDR3 spells CASSTRDRGYNEQFF. The CDR3 DNA reads as TGTGCCAGCAGCACTCGGGACAGGGGCTACAATGAGCAGTTCTTC.

The V and J genes are TRBV6-1 and TRBJ2-4; D uncertain. This CDR3 is 10 amino acids long. Per germline, CDR1 MNHNS and CDR2 SASEGT. Between the trimmed V and J ends, which lost 5 bases and 7 bases, there was a span of 3 bases. The CDR3 bases are TGTGCCAGCAGTAGCAACATTCAGTACTTC. Protein product: CASSSNIQYF.

The chain has TRBV7-2 and TRBJ2-7; TRBD2 agrees at 10 bases. Germline assignment: CDR1 SGHTA and CDR2 FQGNSA. The CDR3 is 17 amino acids. V dropped 1 base and J dropped 1; count of bases not matched to a gene: 7. The CDR3: CASSLGLAGFLSYEQYF. The CDR3, as DNA: TGTGCCAGCAGCTTAGGACTAGCGGGTTTTCTATCCTACGAGCAGTACTTC.

This chain links TRBV27 with TRBJ2-2; 8 positions match TRBD1. The V gene's germline CDR1 is MNHEY and CDR2 SMNVEV (reference sequence). The CDR3 consists of 17 residues. Trimming took 5 bases from V and 6 from J; bases not matched to a gene: 14. In DNA, the CDR3 is TGTGCCAGCAGTCTAGTTCTGGGGCAGGGGGCTTCCGGGGAGCTGTTTTTT. Translating gives CASSLVLGQGASGELFF.

V usage is TRBV27 and J usage is TRBJ1-5; D is unclear. Trimming shortened V by 8 bases and J by 3 bases, and 11 bases separated the two germline ends. Germline CDR1 and CDR2: MNHEY and SMNVEV (reference sequence). This CDR3 comprises 13 residues. The CDR3 loop reads CASSRRVNQPQHF. Here the CDR3 DNA reads TGTGCCAGCTCAAGGAGGGTCAATCAGCCCCAGCATTTT.

This chain connects TRBV27 to TRBJ1-2; TRBD1 matches 8 bases. This CDR3 comprises 14 residues. CDR1 is MNHEY and CDR2 is SMNVEV in the germline V gene (reference sequence). V shed 2 bases, J shed 7 bases, and the junction held 6 bases outside the gene matches. DNA for the CDR3: TGTGCCAGCAGTTTAAGGGGACAGGTGGCTGGCTACACCTTC. Protein sequence: CASSLRGQVAGYTF.

The chain has TRBV1 and TRBJ2-3; the D call in the table, TRBD2, was not verified against the DNA. TRBV1 is labeled a pseudogene. CDR3 length: 18 amino acids. CDR3 protein: CTSSHTGTSGRREDTQYF. CDR3 coding DNA: TGCACCAGCAGCCACACCGGGACTAGCGGAAGGAGGGAGGATACGCAGTATTTT.

The V gene is TRBV7-9, the J gene TRBJ2-7; 11 bases align to TRBD2. In germline, CDR1 is SEHNR, CDR2 FQNEAQ (reference sequence). The CDR3 has 16 amino acids. V trimming: 5 bases; J trimming: 2 bases; junction bases outside the gene matches: 8. CDR3: CASSHGTSGSTYEQYF. DNA for the CDR3: TGTGCCAGCAGCCACGGGACTAGCGGAAGCACCTACGAGCAGTACTTC.

The CDR3 nucleotides read TGTGCCAGTAGTAAGCCCTCCTCCTACGAGCAGTACTTC. This sequence encodes CASSKPSSYEQYF. V is TRBV19 and J is TRBJ2-7; no clear D gene. The V end lost 4 bases, the J end lost 0 bases, and 7 bases lay between the germline ends. The CDR3 sequence is 13 residues long. Germline V gene sequence: CDR1 LNHDA, CDR2 SQIVND (reference sequence). The entire variable domain, with the rest obtained from reference TRBV19 and TRBJ2-7, is as follows: DGGITQSPKYLFRKEGQNVTLSCEQNLNHDAMYWYRQDPGQGLRLIYYSQIVNDFQKGDIAEGYSVSREKKESFPLTVTSAQKNPTAFYLCASSKPSSYEQYFGPGTRLTVT.

The gene calls are TRBV5-1 and TRBJ1-1; 7 nucleotides line up with TRBD1. The CDR3 has 16 residues. Germline-derived CDR1 and CDR2 are SGHRS and YFSETQ. V shed 4 bases, J shed 5 bases, and the junction held 14 bases outside the gene matches. In DNA form, the CDR3 reads TGCGCCAGCAGCCTGTTAATGTGGCAGGGGGGTACTGAAGCTTTCTTT. Amino acids: CASSLLMWQGGTEAFF.

The chain combines TRBV28 with TRBJ2-3, with TRBD2 identical over 10 bases. This CDR3 is 18 amino acids long. With 6 bases clipped from V and 4 bases from J, the junction kept 16 bases outside the gene matches. Germline V gene lookup returns CDR1 MDHEN and CDR2 SYDVKM. The CDR3 loop is CASSSPPLAGEGADTQYF. CDR3 bases: TGTGCCAGCAGCTCCCCCCCCCTAGCGGGAGAGGGGGCAGATACGCAGTATTTT.

The CDR3 spells CASSLRQGKGADTQYF. CDR3 sequence (DNA): TGTGCCAGCAGCTTAAGGCAGGGGAAGGGGGCAGATACGCAGTATTTT. The rearrangement uses TRBV7-9 and TRBJ2-3, with D perhaps TRBD1 (6 bases). Germline CDR1 reads SEHNR; CDR2 reads FQNEAQ (reference sequence). The CDR3 has 16 amino acids. Trimming cost V 2 bases and J 4 bases, with 16 bases left between them. Using reference TRBV7-9 and TRBJ2-3 for the parts outside the CDR3, the full variable domain is DTGVSQNPRHKITKRGQNVTFRCDPISEHNRLYWYRQTLGQGPEFLTYFQNEAQLEKSRLLSDRFSAERPKGSFSTLEIQRTEQGDSAMYLCASSLRQGKGADTQYFGPGTRLTVL.

This rearrangement joins TRBV5-1 to TRBJ2-7; no definite D call. CDR1 and CDR2 (germline): SGHRS, YFSETQ. Deletions cut 2 bases from V and 2 bases from J, with 11 bases between. CDR3 length: 14 amino acids. The DNA for the CDR3 is TGCGCCAGCAGCTTCACTGGGGATCCCTACGAGCAGTACTTC. Protein: CASSFTGDPYEQYF.

This rearrangement joins TRBV7-9 to TRBJ1-1, with a tentative D call TRBD1 (6 bases). V was pared by 2 bases and J by 4 bases, with 14 bases between. The CDR3 is 15 residues long. Per germline, CDR1 SEHNR and CDR2 FQNEAQ (reference sequence). The CDR3 loop reads CASSLSPGAGTEAFF. The DNA for the CDR3 is TGTGCCAGCAGCTTATCTCCGGGGGCGGGCACTGAAGCTTTCTTT.

In this sample, this clone turned up once. V and J are TRBV13 and TRBJ2-7; D possibly corresponds to TRBD2 (7 bases). Trimming shortened V by 5 bases and J by 2 bases, and 19 bases separated the two germline ends. The CDR3 is 16 amino acids. Germline CDR1 is PRHDT and CDR2 is FYEKMQ (reference sequence). Written as DNA, the CDR3 is TGTGCCAGCAGCCCACGCGGGGGCGGGATGACCTACGAGCAGTACTTC. Its translation: CASSPRGGGMTYEQYF. Full variable domain (rest looked up from reference TRBV13 and TRBJ2-7): AAGVIQSPRHLIKEKRETATLKCYPIPRHDTVYWYQQGPGQDPQFLISFYEKMQSDKGSIPDRFSAQQFSDYHSELNMSSLELGDSALYFCASSPRGGGMTYEQYFGPGTRLTVT.

This chain uses TRBV7-9 with TRBJ2-3; TRBD1 agrees at 9 bases. Germline V lookup: CDR1 SEHNR, CDR2 FQNEAQ (reference sequence). The CDR3 length is 17 residues. V dropped 5 bases and J dropped 2; count of bases not matched to a gene: 11. This CDR3 reads CASSRTGTGYPTDTQYF. In DNA form, the CDR3 reads TGTGCCAGCAGCCGTACCGGGACAGGGTATCCCACAGATACGCAGTATTTT.

Remarks on this clone: The sample carries other DNA sequences with the same CDR3. The chain recombines TRBV7-9 with TRBJ2-7; weak D call: TRBD2 (5 bases). This CDR3 is built from 11 residues. Germline V gene lookup returns CDR1 SEHNR and CDR2 FQNEAQ (reference sequence). Trimming shortened V by 5 bases and J by 5 bases, and 7 bases separated the two germline ends. This CDR3 is CASSRTDEQYF. In DNA form, the CDR3 reads TGTGCCAGCAGCCGGACTGACGAGCAGTACTTC.

The chain joins TRBV9 to TRBJ2-2, with 9 bases aligning to TRBD2. The CDR3 covers 16 residues. Germline trimming cut 0 bases from V and 6 bases from J; bases unmatched to any gene: 6. Germline assignment: CDR1 SGDLS and CDR2 YYNGEE. This CDR3 is CASSVDLAGWAGELFF. The DNA of the CDR3 is TGTGCCAGCAGCGTAGATCTAGCGGGATGGGCCGGGGAGCTGTTTTTT. Looking up the rest from reference TRBV9 and TRBJ2-2 gives the full variable domain: DSGVTQTPKHLITATGQRVTLRCSPRSGDLSVYWYQQSLDQGLQFLIQYYNGEERAKGNILERFSAQQFPDLHSELNLSSLELGDSALYFCASSVDLAGWAGELFFGEGSRLTVL.

V and J are TRBV27 and TRBJ1-3; no clear D. The CDR3 contains 14 residues. Trimming removed 8 bases at V and 0 bases at J, with 11 bases between. Per the germline V gene, CDR1 is MNHEY and CDR2 is SMNVEV (reference sequence). The CDR3 DNA sequence: TGTGCCAGCGGTGGTTATGGCTCTGGAAACACCATATATTTT. It encodes CASGGYGSGNTIYF.

DNA for the CDR3: TGTGCCAGCAGCTCTACAGGGGCCGGGGAGCTGTTTTTT. As protein: CASSSTGAGELFF. This chain uses TRBV7-6 with TRBJ2-2, with 7 bases aligning to TRBD1. Germline V gene lookup returns CDR1 SGHVS and CDR2 FNYEAQ. The CDR3 is made up of 13 amino acids. The V segment lost 4 bases and the J segment 6 bases; nucleotides outside the gene matches: 2.

The V and J genes are TRBV9 and TRBJ1-2; a weak D match, TRBD1 (6 bases). The CDR3 runs 14 residues. Trimming removed 0 bases at V and 7 bases at J, with 13 bases between. The germline V gene encodes CDR1 SGDLS and CDR2 YYNGEE. The CDR3 sequence: CASSVGSQGSGYTF. The CDR3 DNA sequence: TGTGCCAGCAGCGTAGGGAGTCAGGGGAGTGGCTACACCTTC.

The chain is built from TRBV4-2 and TRBJ2-7; TRBD2 matches at 10 bases. V trimming: 1 base; J trimming: 3 bases; junction bases outside the gene matches: 9. The CDR3 is 17 amino acids. Germline V gives CDR1 LGHNA, CDR2 YNFKEQ. The CDR3 loop is CASSQVLPTSGFYEQYF. CDR3 DNA sequence: TGTGCCAGCAGCCAAGTTCTCCCGACTAGCGGGTTCTACGAGCAGTACTTC.

The table lists this clone with a count of one. The rearrangement links TRBV2 to TRBJ2-7; TRBD1 matches 9 bases. The ends lost 10 bases at V and 6 bases at J; junction bases unmatched: 16. Germline-derived CDR1 and CDR2 are SNHLY and FYNNEI. The CDR3 loop spans 15 amino acids. CDR3 sequence (DNA): TGTGCCACGTCAGCCCGAGACAGGGGGTTGGGCGAGCAGTACTTC. This translates into CATSARDRGLGEQYF.

The chain couples TRBV27 to TRBJ2-7, with unresolved D. CDR1 is MNHEY and CDR2 is SMNVEV in the germline V gene (reference sequence). The germline V and J ends were trimmed by 2 bases and 3 bases, with 14 bases remaining between them. The length of the CDR3 is 15 residues. CDR3 residues: CASSLGIWVGYEQYF. DNA for the CDR3: TGTGCCAGCAGTTTAGGTATTTGGGTAGGCTACGAGCAGTACTTC.

DNA of the CDR3: TGTGCCAGCAACAGAGGACAGTATGGCACAGATACGCAGTATTTT. Translating it yields CASNRGQYGTDTQYF. The chain uses TRBV2 and TRBJ2-3, with D perhaps matching TRBD1 (6 bases). Germline CDR1 and CDR2: SNHLY and FYNNEI. This CDR3 spans 15 amino acids. V dropped 7 bases and J dropped 1 base, with 15 bases sitting between them. Drawing the rest from reference TRBV2 and TRBJ2-3, the complete variable domain is EPEVTQTPSHQVTQMGQEVILRCVPISNHLYFYWYRQILGQKVEFLVSFYNNEISEKSEIFDDQFSVERPDGSNFTLKIRSTKLEDSAMYFCASNRGQYGTDTQYFGPGTRLTVL.

The rearrangement links TRBV6-4 to TRBJ2-7, with TRBD1 matching 12 bases. The CDR3 is made up of 15 amino acids. Germline V gives CDR1 MRHNA, CDR2 SNTAGT. J was trimmed by 4 bases and V by 6 bases; bases with no gene match: 7. The CDR3 region is CASSKGGQGAYEQYF. The CDR3 region has the DNA TGTGCCAGCAGCAAGGGGGGACAGGGGGCATACGAGCAGTACTTC.

The chain employs TRBV27 and TRBJ1-1; 8 bases map to TRBD1. Germline values: CDR1 MNHEY, CDR2 SMNVEV (reference sequence). V shed 2 bases and J 7 bases; nucleotides not matched to a gene: 6. This CDR3 has 14 amino acids. The CDR3 sequence is CASSLVAGGGEAFF. The CDR3, as DNA: TGTGCCAGCAGTTTAGTAGCAGGGGGCGGTGAAGCTTTCTTT.